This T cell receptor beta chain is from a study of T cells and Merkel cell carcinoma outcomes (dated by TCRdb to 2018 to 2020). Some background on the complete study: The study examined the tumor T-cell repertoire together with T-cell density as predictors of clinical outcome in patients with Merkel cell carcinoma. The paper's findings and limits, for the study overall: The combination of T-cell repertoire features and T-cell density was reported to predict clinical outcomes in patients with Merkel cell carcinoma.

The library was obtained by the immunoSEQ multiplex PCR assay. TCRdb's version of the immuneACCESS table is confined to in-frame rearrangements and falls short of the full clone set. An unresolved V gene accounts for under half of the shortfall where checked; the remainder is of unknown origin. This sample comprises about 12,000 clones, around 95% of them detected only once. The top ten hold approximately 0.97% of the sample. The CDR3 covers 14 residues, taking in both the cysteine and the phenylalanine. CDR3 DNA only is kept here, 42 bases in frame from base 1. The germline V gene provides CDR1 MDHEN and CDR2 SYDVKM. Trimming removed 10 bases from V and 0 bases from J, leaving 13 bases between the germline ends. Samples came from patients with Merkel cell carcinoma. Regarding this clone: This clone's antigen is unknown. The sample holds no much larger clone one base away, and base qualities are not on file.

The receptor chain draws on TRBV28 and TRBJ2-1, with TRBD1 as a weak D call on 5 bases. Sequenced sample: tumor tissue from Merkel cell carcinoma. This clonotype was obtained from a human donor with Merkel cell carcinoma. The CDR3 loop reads CATHSRGSYNEQFF. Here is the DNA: TGTGCCACCCATTCAAGGGGCTCCTACAATGAGCAGTTCTTC. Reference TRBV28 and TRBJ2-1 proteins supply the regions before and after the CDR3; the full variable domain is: DVKVTQSSRYLVKRTGEKVFLECVQDMDHENMFWYRQDPGLGLRLIYFSYDVKMKEKGDIPEGYSVSREKKERFSLILESASTNQTSMYLCATHSRGSYNEQFFGPGTRLTVL.